The T cell receptor beta chain under discussion was sequenced for a study of tumor-infiltrating lymphocytes in primary liver carcinoma. Points on this clonotype: The antigen remains undetermined.

Findings and caveats of the study: Relative to blood, tumors carried a significantly larger fraction of the repertoire in their top 250 clones (p = 0.039).

Unsorted whole blood supplied the RNA, and germline DNA was extracted too. The CDR3 consists of 13 residues. V lost 5 bases and J 2 bases, leaving 10 bases between the germline ends. Germline V gene sequence: CDR1 GTSNPN, CDR2 SVGIG (reference sequence). Constant-region priming of roughly 0.45 ug total RNA yielded TCR beta cDNA. Slightly modified ARM-PCR with three nested multiplex PCR rounds yielded TCR beta libraries. Primers for the first two PCR rounds were TRBV1-TRBV30 forward primers and a C-beta reverse primer (roughly 10 cycles per round). A single record per CDR3 protein comes from TCRdb applying MiXCR to the multiplex PCR reads. There are fewer than 350,000 distinct CDR3 sequences in the sample; roughly 61% occur only once, and 5% to 6.5% lies in the top ten.

This sequence originates from a middle-aged man with primary liver carcinoma and hepatitis B virus infection. Input material: peripheral blood. This sequence joins TRBV30 and TRBJ1-5, with no clear D. The CDR3 reads CAWGGDGNQPQHF. CDR3 bases: TGTGCCTGGGGTGGAGATGGCAATCAGCCCCAGCATTTT.